The T cell receptor beta chain described here comes from a study of blood T cell repertoires in COVID-19. Repertoires were generated with immunoSEQ multiplex PCR, while TCRdb's copy carries only in-frame clones and drops some. The sample lists about 45,000 clones; over 75% were seen once. The TCR sequence derives from a woman aged 80 or over with acute or convalescent COVID-19. The sample taken for sequencing was peripheral blood.

CDR3 DNA sequence: TGTGCCAGCAGTTTCGTCGCTAGCAGCGACCCTTACGAGCAGTACTTC. Its protein product is CASSFVASSDPYEQYF. This chain connects TRBV28 to TRBJ2-7, with D possibly being TRBD2 (5 bases). This CDR3 has 16 residues. Germline CDR1 MDHEN, CDR2 SYDVKM. V lost 3 bases and J lost 4, with 19 bases in between.